This T cell receptor (beta chain) is drawn from a study of cytomegalovirus exposure and HLA in healthy donors. Whole-study results and caveats: Most subjects had HLA-A and HLA-B alleles reportedly predicted accurately by TCR beta sequences. The dataset shows that most TCR sequences were rare, while some public TCRs occurred in many donors. It was reported in a later analysis that an Asian-associated ancestry cluster showed fewer N-insertions than the approximately 670-donor mean.

PCR employed 60 Vbeta and 13 Jbeta primers. Clones were sequenced by immunoSEQ multiplex PCR, and TCRdb holds only the in-frame ones, with some missing. The repertoire has around 190,000 clones, roughly 8.7% of them found once; the top ten carry about 1.2%. CDR3 size: 15 residues. V lost 3 bases and J lost 2; bases outside the gene matches: 5. Germline V CDR1 and CDR2: MNHNS, SASEGT. This clone came up a few times. Antigen specificity is unknown. Sequenced input: PBMCs. This chain joins TRBV6-1 and TRBJ2-3; 7 bases align to TRBD2. This TCR derives from a woman in her 30s in good health and CMV-seropositive. This CDR3 reads CASSDSAGITDTQYF. CDR3 sequence (DNA): TGTGCCAGCAGTGACTCAGCGGGAATCACAGATACGCAGTATTTT.